These 31 T cell receptor beta chains originate from one sample sequenced in a study of T cell repertoires in cytomegalovirus infection. MiXCR, run by TCRdb on the reads, gives a single entry per CDR3 protein. The repertoire holds 310,000 or so distinct CDR3 sequences, with roughly 26% as singletons. Sequencing input: PBMCs. These TCRs come from a human donor in good health (CMV status not recorded). Some clones in this sample may be carry-over from other donors' samples.

This chain connects TRBV29-1 to TRBJ2-3; 9 bases are a match to TRBD1. Germline trimming cut 4 bases from V and 4 bases from J; bases unmatched to any gene: 6. The CDR3 spans 14 residues. Germline-derived CDR1 and CDR2 are SQVTM and ANQGSEA. CDR3 amino acids: CSVARDRESDTQYF. The CDR3 nucleotides are TGCAGCGTTGCTCGGGACAGGGAATCAGATACGCAGTATTTT.

Ten or more counts support this clonotype. V gene TRBV11-2 combines with J gene TRBJ1-6; 8 bases agree with TRBD1. Germline V gives CDR1 SGHAT, CDR2 FQNNGV. CDR3 length: 15 residues. J was trimmed by 6 bases and V by 1 base; bases with no gene match: 2. The CDR3 DNA is TGTGCCAGCAGCTTAGGGACAGGGATTAATTCACCCCTCCACTTT. Translated: CASSLGTGINSPLHF.

This clonotype was counted ten times or more. The chain couples TRBV7-9 to TRBJ2-5; a weak D match, TRBD1 (5 bases). V lost 7 bases to trimming and J lost 2 bases, with 11 bases between them. Per the germline V gene, CDR1 is SEHNR and CDR2 is FQNEAQ (reference sequence). The CDR3 consists of 13 residues. The DNA of the CDR3 is TGTGCCAGCACCAGGACACCACAAGAGACCCAGTACTTC. It is translated as CASTRTPQETQYF.

For the CDR3, the DNA is TGTGCCAGCAGCCTGGGCGGAGCGGCCCAAGAGACCCAGTACTTC. Translation gives CASSLGGAAQETQYF. V and J are TRBV7-6 and TRBJ2-5; a possible D gene is TRBD2 (5 bases). V was trimmed by 5 bases and J by 1 base, leaving 14 bases between them. Germline assignment: CDR1 SGHVS and CDR2 FNYEAQ. The length of the CDR3 is 15 residues.

This clonotype was counted between two and nine times. The genes are TRBV20-1 and TRBJ2-2; 7 nucleotides match TRBD1. CDR1 is DFQATT and CDR2 is SNEGSKA in the germline V gene (reference sequence). CDR3 length: 13 residues. V trimming: 2 bases; J trimming: 7 bases; junction bases outside the gene matches: 4. CDR3 sequence reads: CSARTGAIGELFF. The CDR3 DNA reads as TGCAGTGCTAGAACAGGGGCGATCGGGGAGCTGTTTTTT.

On this clonotype itself: This sequence may be a read error, since a much larger clone differs from it by one base. The chain couples TRBV7-3 to TRBJ1-1; no clear D gene. This CDR3 is built from 14 residues. Trimming took off 0 bases at V and 4 bases at J, with 9 bases between the two ends. Germline CDR1 reads SGHTA; CDR2 reads FQGTGA. The CDR3 bases are TGTGCCAGCAGCTTAACTTGGGGTACCACTGAAGCTTTCTTT. Translating gives CASSLTWGTTEAFF.

This clonotype was picked up many times. CDR3 DNA sequence: TGTGCCAGCAGCTTAGGCCCTGCGGGGTTCCCGAACACCGGGGAGCTGTTTTTT. This encodes CASSLGPAGFPNTGELFF. The genes are TRBV7-3 and TRBJ2-2, with D perhaps TRBD2 (6 bases). Trimming left V 2 bases short and J 0 bases short, with 16 bases between. The germline V gene has CDR1 SGHTA and CDR2 FQGTGA. The CDR3 runs 18 residues.

This clonotype was counted at least ten times. J is TRBJ1-1 and V is TRBV7-3, with D unresolved. The CDR3 extends over 15 amino acids. Germline V gives CDR1 SGHTA, CDR2 FQGTGA. V lost 1 base, J lost 1 base, and 10 bases lay in between. In DNA, the CDR3 is TGTGCCAGCAGCTTAAATCCCCAATCGAACACTGAAGCTTTCTTT. It specifies CASSLNPQSNTEAFF.

This clonotype was detected ten times or more. This sequence joins TRBV7-2 and TRBJ2-1; D not resolved. The V and J ends lost 1 base and 2 bases respectively, with 9 bases between them. The germline V gene has CDR1 SGHTA and CDR2 FQGNSA. CDR3 length: 15 residues. CDR3 nucleotide sequence: TGTGCCAGCAGCTTAGAAGTAAGGGCCTACAATGAGCAGTTCTTC. Amino acid sequence: CASSLEVRAYNEQFF.

The chain uses TRBV20-1 and TRBJ2-7; 9 nucleotides line up with TRBD1. The germline V gene has CDR1 DFQATT and CDR2 SNEGSKA (reference sequence). There are 13 residues in the CDR3. The CDR3 bases are TGCAGAGCCCAAGACAGGGGGTCCTACGAGCAGTACTTC. Amino acid sequence: CRAQDRGSYEQYF.

This clonotype was detected a few times. The genes are TRBV5-4 and TRBJ2-1; D is perhaps TRBD2 (5 bases). This CDR3 has 15 amino acids. Trimming pared 0 bases from V and 2 bases from J, leaving 9 bases between. CDR1 is SGHNT, CDR2 YYREEE, per germline (reference sequence). Here the CDR3 DNA reads TGTGCCAGCAGCTTGGGGGAGTCCCCCTACAATGAGCAGTTCTTC. The encoded protein is CASSLGESPYNEQFF.

This chain links TRBV4-1 with TRBJ2-3; possibly TRBD1 for D (6 bases). The CDR3 runs to 14 residues. Germline CDR1 is MGHRA and CDR2 is YSYEKL. V was trimmed by 3 bases and J by 1 base, leaving 8 bases between them. DNA for the CDR3: TGCGCCAGCAGCCAGGGGGCTGGCACAGATACGCAGTATTTT. This translates into CASSQGAGTDTQYF.

This clonotype was counted between two and nine times. The rearrangement uses TRBV12-3 or TRBV12-4 and TRBJ2-7; D perhaps matches TRBD2 (5 bases). V lost 7 bases and J lost 6, with 10 bases in between. There are 11 residues in the CDR3. This CDR3 is CASTSRGEQYF. In DNA form, the CDR3 reads TGTGCCAGCACCTCTCGGGGCGAGCAGTACTTC.

This clonotype has at least ten counts. V gene TRBV28 combines with J gene TRBJ1-6, with D uncertain. Trimming shortened V by 5 bases and J by 7 bases, and 15 bases separated the two germline ends. The CDR3 runs 15 residues. The germline V gene has CDR1 MDHEN and CDR2 SYDVKM. The CDR3 bases are TGTGCCAGCAGTCCCGGGTTCGGAGTCAATTCACCCCTCCACTTT. Its protein product is CASSPGFGVNSPLHF. Variable domain in full (rest from reference TRBV28 and TRBJ1-6): DVKVTQSSRYLVKRTGEKVFLECVQDMDHENMFWYRQDPGLGLRLIYFSYDVKMKEKGDIPEGYSVSREKKERFSLILESASTNQTSMYLCASSPGFGVNSPLHFGNGTRLTVT.

This clonotype was found a few times. The chain is built from TRBV12-3 or TRBV12-4 and TRBJ1-6; TRBD1 aligns across 7 bases. V shed 1 base, J shed 8 bases, and the junction held 5 bases outside the gene matches. The CDR3 is 15 amino acids. The DNA for the CDR3 is TGTGCCAGCAGTTTAGGACAGGGTAATTATTCACCCCTCCACTTT. Residues: CASSLGQGNYSPLHF.

The V gene is TRBV2, the J gene TRBJ2-1; D is unclear. The CDR3 runs to 13 residues. V gave up 0 bases and J gave up 12 bases, with 12 bases separating them. Germline V gives CDR1 SNHLY, CDR2 FYNNEI. The chain's CDR3 is CASSEAAAVRQFF. In DNA form, the CDR3 reads TGTGCCAGCAGTGAAGCGGCCGCAGTACGGCAGTTCTTC.

Note on this clonotype: Given a much more abundant clone one base away, this may be a read error. The chain has TRBV7-2 and TRBJ2-1; D possibly uses TRBD1 or TRBD2 (5 bases each). The length of the CDR3 is 14 residues. Germline CDR1 SGHTA, CDR2 FQGNSA. V lost 5 bases to trimming and J lost 6 bases, with 14 bases between them. CDR3: CASSRGELGNEQFF. The CDR3 bases are TGTGCCAGCAGCCGAGGGGAATTGGGCAATGAGCAGTTCTTC.

The sample holds a few counts of this clonotype. CDR3 sequence reads: CASSKRDRIYEQYF. As DNA, the CDR3 is TGTGCCAGTAGTAAGAGGGACAGGATCTACGAGCAGTACTTC. The chain uses TRBV19 and TRBJ2-7; 8 positions match TRBD1. V trimming: 4 bases; J trimming: 3 bases; junction bases outside the gene matches: 5. Germline V lookup: CDR1 LNHDA, CDR2 SQIVND (reference sequence). This CDR3 comprises 14 residues.

A word on this clonotype: A read error may explain this, as a much larger clone is one base away. This sequence joins TRBV7-2 and TRBJ2-3, with D maybe TRBD1 (6 bases). Per germline, CDR1 SGHTA and CDR2 FQGNSA. The CDR3 covers 15 residues. CDR3 DNA sequence: TGTGCCACCAGCTTAACAGGACAGCGCACAGATACGCAGTATTTT. Amino acids: CATSLTGQRTDTQYF.

This clonotype has a handful of counts. The chain joins TRBV6-1 to TRBJ1-5; perhaps TRBD1 as D (5 bases). V lost 5 bases to trimming and J lost 5 bases, with 7 bases between them. There are 12 residues in the CDR3. Per germline, CDR1 MNHNS and CDR2 SASEGT. CDR3 coding DNA: TGTGCCAGCAGTCCGACAGATCAGCCCCAGCATTTT. Its protein product is CASSPTDQPQHF.

This chain links TRBV7-2 with TRBJ2-7; tentatively, D is TRBD1 (5 bases). V shed 4 bases and J shed 0 bases, with 10 bases lying between them. The germline gives CDR1 SGHTA, CDR2 FQGNSA. The CDR3 is 14 amino acids. The CDR3 here is CASSSTGFSYEQYF. The CDR3 DNA follows: TGTGCCAGCAGCTCCACAGGATTCTCCTACGAGCAGTACTTC.

The chain is built from TRBV19 and TRBJ2-7, with a possible D match to TRBD1 (5 bases). CDR3 length equals 15 residues. The germline V gene encodes CDR1 LNHDA and CDR2 SQIVND (reference sequence). V dropped 1 base and J dropped 2 bases, with 12 bases sitting between them. CDR3 amino acids: CASSIGRQPPYEQYF. CDR3 bases: TGTGCCAGTAGTATAGGGAGACAGCCTCCCTACGAGCAGTACTTC.

This clonotype turned up a few times. This rearrangement joins TRBV9 to TRBJ2-3, with D uncertain. CDR3 length equals 12 residues. The V end lost 7 bases, the J end lost 2 bases, and 8 bases lay between the germline ends. The germline V gene encodes CDR1 SGDLS and CDR2 YYNGEE. The CDR3 nucleotides read TGTGCCAGCTCATACCCCACAGATACGCAGTATTTT. It specifies CASSYPTDTQYF. Complete variable domain (other parts from reference TRBV9 and TRBJ2-3): DSGVTQTPKHLITATGQRVTLRCSPRSGDLSVYWYQQSLDQGLQFLIQYYNGEERAKGNILERFSAQQFPDLHSELNLSSLELGDSALYFCASSYPTDTQYFGPGTRLTVL.

Ten or more counts support this clonotype. The V gene is TRBV7-2, the J gene TRBJ2-1, with 9 bases that match TRBD2. Germline loops: CDR1 SGHTA, CDR2 FQGNSA. Germline trimming cut 5 bases from V and 4 bases from J; bases unmatched to any gene: 9. There are 16 residues in the CDR3. CDR3 in amino acids: CASSASSSGEYNEQFF. The CDR3, as DNA: TGTGCCAGCAGCGCCAGCTCTAGCGGGGAATACAATGAGCAGTTCTTC. The complete variable domain, with remaining parts taken from reference TRBV7-2 and TRBJ2-1, reads GAGVSQSPSNKVTEKGKDVELRCDPISGHTALYWYRQSLGQGLEFLIYFQGNSAPDKSGLPSDRFSAERTGGSVSTLTIQRTQQEDSAVYLCASSASSSGEYNEQFFGPGTRLTVL.

The chain joins TRBV29-1 to TRBJ2-7, with D possibly TRBD2 on 6 matching bases. Germline CDR1 SQVTM, CDR2 ANQGSEA. The V end was cut by 4 bases, the J end by 5 bases, with 15 bases between. The CDR3 loop spans 13 amino acids. The CDR3 DNA is TGCAGCGTTGTAGCGGACGTGGGGGACGAGCAGTACTTC. Protein product: CSVVADVGDEQYF.

The V call is TRBV6-1, the J call TRBJ2-1; the match to TRBD2 covers 14 bases. Germline loops: CDR1 MNHNS, CDR2 SASEGT. J gave up 0 bases and V 6 bases, and 10 bases lay outside the gene matches. CDR3 length: 19 amino acids. CDR3 in amino acids: CASRKTSGRVPSSYNEQFF. The CDR3, as DNA: TGTGCCAGCAGGAAGACTAGCGGGAGGGTCCCGAGCTCCTACAATGAGCAGTTCTTC.

The sample holds a few counts of this clonotype. The rearrangement links TRBV29-1 to TRBJ1-1, with D hard to call. Looked up from germline, CDR1 is SQVTM and CDR2 is ANQGSEA. V dropped 6 bases and J dropped 4 bases, with 12 bases sitting between them. The CDR3 consists of 12 residues. The CDR3, as DNA: TGCAGCGTCGGTGTTCGGAGCACTGAAGCTTTCTTT. This encodes CSVGVRSTEAFF.

This clonotype has a count of ten or more. CDR3 DNA: TGTGCCAGCAGTTACAGTCTGAACACTGAAGCTTTCTTT. Protein: CASSYSLNTEAFF. This chain uses TRBV6-6 with TRBJ1-1, with D hard to call. Germline loops: CDR1 MNHNY, CDR2 SVGAGI (reference sequence). Between the trimmed V and J ends, which lost 2 bases and 0 bases, there was a span of 4 bases. The CDR3 extends over 13 amino acids.

The V call is TRBV30, the J call TRBJ2-1, with D tentatively TRBD1 (6 bases). The V and J ends lost 3 bases and 3 bases respectively, with 9 bases between them. This CDR3 is built from 13 residues. Germline CDR1 reads GTSNPN; CDR2 reads SVGIG (reference sequence). CDR3 in DNA: TGTGCCTGGAGCAGGGGTCGCTACAATGAGCAGTTCTTC. This codes for CAWSRGRYNEQFF.

The chain employs TRBV20-1 and TRBJ2-1, with 7 bases matching TRBD2. From germline, CDR1 is DFQATT and CDR2 SNEGSKA (reference sequence). The ends lost 2 bases at V and 9 bases at J; junction bases unmatched: 16. The CDR3 sequence is 16 residues long. CDR3 residues: CSARPRLATTYSEQFF. The CDR3 nucleotides are TGCAGTGCTAGACCCCGACTAGCAACTACTTATAGTGAGCAGTTCTTC.

This clonotype turned up a few times. V and J are TRBV7-6 and TRBJ2-5, with 9 nucleotides matching TRBD1. Per the germline V gene, CDR1 is SGHVS and CDR2 is FNYEAQ. V trimming: 8 bases; J trimming: 2 bases; junction bases outside the gene matches: 9. This CDR3 has 15 residues. In DNA, the CDR3 is TGTGCCAGCGGCGGAACCGGGACAGGGCAAGAGACCCAGTACTTC. It encodes CASGGTGTGQETQYF.